The 14 T cell receptor beta chains below all came from one sample that was sequenced in a study of human T cells and chemical hapten exposure. MiXCR was run by TCRdb on the RACE reads, yielding one entry per CDR3 protein. This sample carries 380,000 or so distinct CDR3 sequences, about 4.8% of them seen once, and the ten largest clones take about 2.2%. Time point denoted: patch test 1, 2 weeks after DPC sensitization. Documented treatment: therapeutic diphenylcyclopropenone sensitization with weekly scalp DPC. The material was whole blood, obtained in connection with sensitization to the hapten diphenylcyclopropenone (DPC). These receptors were obtained from a woman in her forties or fifties with alopecia areata. Some clones in this sample may be carry-over from other donors' samples.

This clonotype has ten or more counts. The chain employs TRBV20-1 and TRBJ1-3; D remains unclear. The ends were cut back, 1 base at V and 4 bases at J, with 8 bases in the middle. The CDR3 consists of 13 residues. CDR1 and CDR2 from the germline V gene are DFQATT and SNEGSKA (reference sequence). The CDR3 DNA reads TGCAGTGCTAGAGGCCCCGAGGGAAACACCATATATTTT. Amino acid sequence: CSARGPEGNTIYF.

This clonotype came up many times. The chain carries TRBV20-1 and TRBJ2-3; D not certain. The ends were cut back, 0 bases at V and 0 bases at J, with 4 bases in the middle. The germline V gene encodes CDR1 DFQATT and CDR2 SNEGSKA (reference sequence). The CDR3 is made up of 13 amino acids. CDR3 in DNA: TGCAGTGCTAGAGAGTACAGCACAGATACGCAGTATTTT. This gives the protein CSAREYSTDTQYF.

This clonotype was detected ten times or more. The chain is built from TRBV29-1 and TRBJ1-4; TRBD1 matches at 11 bases. Germline CDR1 reads SQVTM; CDR2 reads ANQGSEA. This CDR3 region has 13 residues. Losses at the gene ends were 7 bases for V and 10 bases for J; bases not matched to a gene: 8. Written as DNA, the CDR3 is TGCAGCGCTGCCGGACAGGGGGCGGGAAAACTGTTTTTT. Protein sequence: CSAAGQGAGKLFF.

This clonotype came up many times. This sequence joins TRBV18 and TRBJ1-5; possibly TRBD1 for D (5 bases). Germline V gives CDR1 KGHSH, CDR2 LQKENI. V was pared by 6 bases and J by 4 bases, with 13 bases between. This CDR3 comprises 14 residues. The CDR3: CASSPTTGNQPQHF. The CDR3 DNA is TGTGCCAGCTCTCCTACTACAGGAAATCAGCCCCAGCATTTT.

This clonotype was counted between two and nine times. The chain carries TRBV3-1 and TRBJ2-3; 9 positions agree with TRBD2. CDR3 length: 18 amino acids. Germline CDR1 and CDR2: LGHDT and YNNKEL (reference sequence). With V trimmed by 4 bases and J by 1 base, 12 bases remained unmatched. Written as DNA, the CDR3 is TGTGCCAGCAGCCCACGGACCCCGCTAGCGGGATGCACAGATACGCAGTATTTT. It codes for CASSPRTPLAGCTDTQYF.

This clonotype was found many times. The chain recombines TRBV4-3 with TRBJ2-7, with 10 positions matching TRBD2. Per the germline V gene, CDR1 is LGHNA and CDR2 is YSLEER. This CDR3 is 15 amino acids long. V lost 0 bases and J lost 4; bases outside the gene matches: 3. The CDR3 nucleotides are TGCGCCAGCAGCCAAGATCTAGCGGGAGAATACGAGCAGTACTTC. Translation: CASSQDLAGEYEQYF.

This clonotype was found many times. The gene calls are TRBV13 and TRBJ2-1; no reliable D call. Germline V gene sequence: CDR1 PRHDT, CDR2 FYEKMQ (reference sequence). Trimming took off 8 bases at V and 6 bases at J, with 8 bases between the two ends. The length of the CDR3 is 11 residues. The chain's CDR3 is CASSALNEQFF. The CDR3 coding sequence is TGTGCCAGCTCAGCCCTCAATGAGCAGTTCTTC.

About this clonotype: A much more abundant neighbour one base away suggests this may be a read error. The chain is built from TRBV29-1 and TRBJ2-3; D gene ambiguous. The CDR3 extends over 12 amino acids. V dropped 3 bases and J dropped 4 bases, with 8 bases sitting between them. CDR1 is SQVTM, CDR2 ANQGSEA, per germline. CDR3 DNA sequence: TGCAGCGTTGAGACATCCTCAGATACGCAGTATTTT. Translation gives CSVETSSDTQYF.

This clonotype was seen many times. This chain uses TRBV7-9 with TRBJ2-3; 7 bases match TRBD2. The CDR3 has 16 amino acids. J lost 3 bases, V lost 5 bases, and 11 bases had no gene match. The germline V gene has CDR1 SEHNR and CDR2 FQNEAQ (reference sequence). The CDR3 DNA is TGTGCCAGCAGCCCCCGGGCGGGAGCCATGACAGATACGCAGTATTTT. This codes for CASSPRAGAMTDTQYF.

At least ten counts were recorded for this clonotype. The chain recombines TRBV5-1 with TRBJ2-3; TRBD2 matches at 9 bases. CDR3 size: 16 residues. Germline loops: CDR1 SGHRS, CDR2 YFSETQ. The V and J ends lost 2 bases and 3 bases, in that order; junction bases with no gene match: 7. This CDR3 reads CASSLGRGGQTDTQYF. DNA of the CDR3: TGCGCCAGCAGCTTAGGGCGGGGGGGCCAAACAGATACGCAGTATTTT.

The chain recombines TRBV4-3 with TRBJ2-7, with 8 bases fitting TRBD2. V was clipped by 0 bases and J by 4 bases; unmatched bases: 8. Germline CDR1 reads LGHNA; CDR2 reads YSLEER. The CDR3 is 16 residues long. The CDR3 protein is CASSQDTPGGPYEQYF. The CDR3 coding sequence is TGCGCCAGCAGCCAAGATACGCCGGGAGGGCCTTACGAGCAGTACTTC.

This clonotype was detected a few times. The chain couples TRBV6-2 or TRBV6-3 to TRBJ2-5, with TRBD1 matching 9 bases. Germline lookup yields CDR1 MNHEY and CDR2 SVGEGT. The CDR3 is made up of 16 amino acids. With V trimmed by 6 bases and J by 4 bases, 12 bases remained unmatched. CDR3 loop: CASRKHPGQGGETQYF. DNA for the CDR3: TGTGCCAGCAGGAAACATCCGGGACAGGGAGGAGAGACCCAGTACTTC.

A word on this clonotype: A read error may account for a junction end that differs from germline. The chain recombines TRBV29-1 with TRBJ2-1, with 13 bases matching TRBD2. Germline assignment: CDR1 SQVTM and CDR2 ANQGSEA. This CDR3 is built from 14 residues. The CDR3 loop is CSVVTSGRANEEFF. The CDR3 DNA reads as TGCAGCGTCGTCACTAGCGGGAGGGCCAATGAGGAGTTCTTC.

This clonotype was seen many times. The CDR3 sequence: CASSASGRLDEQFF. As DNA, the CDR3 is TGTGCCAGCAGTGCTAGCGGGAGGTTGGATGAGCAGTTCTTC. The chain is built from TRBV4-2 and TRBJ2-1; 11 nucleotides match TRBD2. The CDR3 loop spans 14 amino acids. Germline trimming cut 6 bases from V and 8 bases from J; bases unmatched to any gene: 6. Per germline, CDR1 LGHNA and CDR2 YNFKEQ.